This T cell receptor beta chain was identified in a study of blood T cell repertoires in COVID-19. About the study: The cDNA or gDNA used as material had been derived from T cells, B-cell-depleted T cells, or PBMCs.

How the authors handled the data: Nucleated cell counts were estimated from reference gene primer amplification. Sequencing was performed with immunoSEQ multiplex PCR; in TCRdb, only in-frame clones are kept and a portion is missing. The V and J calls and clone size are taken from that table; D and trimming were inferred from the DNA. The data contain 250,000 to 400,000 clones, 85% of them singletons. V was cut by 3 bases and J by 1 base, with 10 bases left in between. This CDR3 is 14 amino acids long. Germline V lookup: CDR1 LNHDA, CDR2 SQIVND (reference sequence). This clonotype was obtained from a young woman who had been exposed to COVID-19. The chain carries TRBV19 and TRBJ2-7; tentatively, D is TRBD1 (6 bases). The specimen was PBMCs or T cells enriched from blood (not recorded which). CDR3 DNA: TGTGCCAGTAGTATGAACACAGGGTCCTACGAGCAGTACTTC. Translation gives CASSMNTGSYEQYF.